This passage covers 17 T cell receptor beta chains from one sample sequenced in a study of blood T cell repertoires in COVID-19. Profiled with immunoSEQ multiplex PCR; TCRdb holds only in-frame clones, not every one. The sample lists 45,000 to 60,000 clones; around 85% were seen once. Material for sequencing was peripheral blood. These receptors were taken from a man in his fifties with acute or convalescent COVID-19.

The rearrangement joins TRBV3-1 (or the pseudogene TRBV3-2) to TRBJ2-2; 8 bases align to TRBD2. Trimming cost V 5 bases and J 0 bases; bases outside gene matches: 2. Per the germline V gene, CDR1 is LGHDT and CDR2 is YNNKEL (reference sequence). This CDR3 spans 15 amino acids. The CDR3 region is CASSFGGANTGELFF. The CDR3 bases are TGTGCCAGCAGCTTCGGGGGGGCGAACACCGGGGAGCTGTTTTTT.

CDR3: CATSDLAGDTQYF. CDR3 DNA: TGTGCCACCAGTGATTTAGCGGGTGATACGCAGTATTTT. The rearrangement joins TRBV24-1 to TRBJ2-3; D perhaps matches TRBD2 (6 bases). The CDR3 extends over 13 amino acids. V was pared by 1 base and J by 6 bases, with 7 bases between. The germline V gene encodes CDR1 KGHDR and CDR2 SFDVKD.

The rearrangement links TRBV9 to TRBJ1-6; D gene unclear. The CDR3 totals 16 residues. V dropped 0 bases and J dropped 10 bases, with 17 bases sitting between them. Germline CDR1 is SGDLS and CDR2 is YYNGEE. The CDR3 region is CASSVGQALRASPLHF. The CDR3 DNA reads as TGTGCCAGCAGCGTAGGGCAGGCCCTCCGAGCCTCACCCCTCCACTTT.

V usage is TRBV28 and J usage is TRBJ1-2; D remains unclear. The V end was cut by 8 bases, the J end by 1 base, with 14 bases between. The length of the CDR3 is 14 residues. Germline CDR1 and CDR2: MDHEN and SYDVKM. The CDR3 DNA is TGTGCCAGCCGAACGCTACTCCTTAACTATGGCTACACCTTC. The encoded protein is CASRTLLLNYGYTF.

The chain couples TRBV27 to TRBJ1-6; 7 nucleotides align to TRBD1. Germline CDR1 and CDR2: MNHEY and SMNVEV (reference sequence). J was trimmed by 7 bases and V by 2 bases; bases with no gene match: 2. The CDR3 sequence is 14 residues long. CDR3 sequence reads: CASSLRDRNSPLHF. DNA of the CDR3: TGTGCCAGCAGTTTAAGGGACAGAAATTCACCCCTCCACTTT.

This clone was detected only a few times. This chain links TRBV19 with TRBJ1-2; D perhaps matches TRBD1 (5 bases). The CDR3 loop spans 13 amino acids. Germline CDR1 and CDR2: LNHDA and SQIVND (reference sequence). V lost 1 base to trimming and J lost 8 bases, with 11 bases between them. The CDR3 sequence: CASSIAGQEGYTF. CDR3 DNA sequence: TGTGCCAGTAGTATAGCTGGACAAGAGGGCTACACCTTC.

The rearrangement joins TRBV27 to TRBJ1-1; 7 positions agree with TRBD1. V gave up 4 bases and J gave up 1 base; unmatched junction bases: 6. The CDR3 spans 15 residues. Germline-derived CDR1 and CDR2 are MNHEY and SMNVEV (reference sequence). The CDR3 DNA sequence: TGTGCCAGCAGTTCCCCCCAGGGGGGGAACACTGAAGCTTTCTTT. Its protein product is CASSSPQGGNTEAFF.

This clone was seen a single time. J is TRBJ2-2 and V is TRBV28; 14 nucleotides align to TRBD2. CDR1 and CDR2 from the germline V gene are MDHEN and SYDVKM. This CDR3 is built from 16 residues. V lost 7 bases, J lost 5 bases, and 6 bases stayed unmatched. The CDR3 loop is CASTRGTSGRTGELFF. Here the CDR3 DNA reads TGTGCCAGCACCCGAGGGACTAGCGGGAGAACCGGGGAGCTGTTTTTT.

CDR3: CASSSPGQGETQYF. In DNA, the CDR3 is TGCGCCAGCAGCTCCCCGGGACAGGGAGAGACCCAGTACTTC. The chain employs TRBV5-1 and TRBJ2-5; 9 nucleotides agree with TRBD1. The germline V gene encodes CDR1 SGHRS and CDR2 YFSETQ. This CDR3 contains 14 residues. J gave up 4 bases and V 3 bases, and 4 bases lay outside the gene matches.

This clone appeared once. The V gene is TRBV5-8, the J gene TRBJ2-3, with 8 bases fitting TRBD2. In germline, CDR1 is SGHTS, CDR2 YDEGEE. CDR3 length: 15 amino acids. V trimming: 1 base; J trimming: 1 base; junction bases outside the gene matches: 2. In nucleotides, the CDR3 is TGTGCCAGCAGCTTGTCGGGGGGGCGCACAGATACGCAGTATTTT. This sequence encodes CASSLSGGRTDTQYF.

The chain is built from TRBV5-6 and TRBJ1-5, with 8 bases matching TRBD1. This CDR3 region has 16 residues. Germline lookup yields CDR1 SGHDT and CDR2 YYEEEE. The V and J ends lost 4 bases and 2 bases, in that order; junction bases with no gene match: 8. The CDR3 loop reads CASSRMTGERNQPQHF. CDR3 DNA: TGTGCCAGCAGCCGCATGACAGGGGAACGCAATCAGCCCCAGCATTTT.

The chain uses TRBV18 and TRBJ2-5; 8 bases align to TRBD1. The germline V gene has CDR1 KGHSH and CDR2 LQKENI. V shed 4 bases, J shed 5 bases, and the junction held 3 bases outside the gene matches. The length of the CDR3 is 13 residues. This CDR3 reads CASSRRTGETQYF. The CDR3 nucleotides read TGTGCCAGCTCACGTCGGACAGGGGAGACCCAGTACTTC.

J is TRBJ2-1 and V is TRBV5-6; no clear D. V lost 0 bases, J lost 4 bases, and 5 bases lay in between. Germline lookup yields CDR1 SGHDT and CDR2 YYEEEE. The CDR3 contains 13 residues. DNA for the CDR3: TGTGCCAGCAGCTTGGGTCTTTACAATGAGCAGTTCTTC. This translates into CASSLGLYNEQFF.

The chain has TRBV4-1 and TRBJ1-1; 7 bases fit TRBD1. CDR3 size: 13 residues. Germline trimming cut 4 bases from V and 4 bases from J; bases unmatched to any gene: 3. The germline V gene has CDR1 MGHRA and CDR2 YSYEKL. The CDR3 nucleotides are TGCGCCAGCAGCCGAACAGGGGCCACTGAAGCTTTCTTT. Its translation: CASSRTGATEAFF.

Comment on this clone: The sample carries other DNA sequences with the same CDR3. The rearrangement uses TRBV18 and TRBJ2-5, with D perhaps matching TRBD1 (5 bases). This CDR3 comprises 13 residues. CDR1 and CDR2 (germline): KGHSH, LQKENI. Trimming took off 2 bases at V and 3 bases at J, with 7 bases between the two ends. CDR3 residues: CASSPDSKETQYF. The CDR3 DNA reads as TGTGCCAGCTCACCAGACAGCAAAGAGACCCAGTACTTC.

The chain combines TRBV2 with TRBJ1-2; maybe TRBD1 (6 bases). There are 14 residues in the CDR3. With 4 bases removed from V and 5 bases from J, the gap between germline ends came to 14 bases. Germline lookup yields CDR1 SNHLY and CDR2 FYNNEI. CDR3 in DNA: TGTGCCAGCAGTGTCGTAGGGGGGGAATATGGCTACACCTTC. Translated, it gives CASSVVGGEYGYTF.

This clone was seen a handful of times. V usage is TRBV7-3 and J usage is TRBJ1-2, with 9 bases matching TRBD1. Germline CDR1 and CDR2: SGHTA and FQGTGA. V trimming: 0 bases; J trimming: 6 bases; junction bases outside the gene matches: 8. This CDR3 contains 16 residues. CDR3: CASSLTPRTGADGYTF. The CDR3 DNA sequence: TGTGCCAGCAGCTTAACTCCCCGGACAGGGGCGGATGGCTACACCTTC.